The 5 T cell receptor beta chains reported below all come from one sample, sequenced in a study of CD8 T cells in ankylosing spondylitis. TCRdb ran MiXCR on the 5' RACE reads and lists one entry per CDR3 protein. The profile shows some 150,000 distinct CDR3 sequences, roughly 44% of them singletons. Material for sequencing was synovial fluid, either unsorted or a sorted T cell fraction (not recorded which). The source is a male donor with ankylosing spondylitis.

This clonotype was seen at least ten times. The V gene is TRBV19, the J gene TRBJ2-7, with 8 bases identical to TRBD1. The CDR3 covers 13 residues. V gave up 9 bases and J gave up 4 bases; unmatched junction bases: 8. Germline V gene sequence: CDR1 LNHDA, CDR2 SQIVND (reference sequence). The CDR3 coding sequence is TGTGCCAGCAACGCAGGGGGCCAATACGAGCAGTACTTC. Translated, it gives CASNAGGQYEQYF.

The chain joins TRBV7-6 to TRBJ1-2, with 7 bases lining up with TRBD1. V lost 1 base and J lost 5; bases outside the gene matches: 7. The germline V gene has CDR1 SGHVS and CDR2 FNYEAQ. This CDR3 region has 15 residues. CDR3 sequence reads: CASSLGAGTEYGYTF. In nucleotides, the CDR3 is TGTGCCAGCAGCTTAGGAGCAGGGACAGAATATGGCTACACCTTC. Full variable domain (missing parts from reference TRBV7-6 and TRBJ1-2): GAGVSQSPRYKVTKRGQDVALRCDPISGHVSLYWYRQALGQGPEFLTYFNYEAQQDKSGLPNDRFSAERPEGSISTLTIQRTEQRDSAMYRCASSLGAGTEYGYTFGSGTRLTVV.

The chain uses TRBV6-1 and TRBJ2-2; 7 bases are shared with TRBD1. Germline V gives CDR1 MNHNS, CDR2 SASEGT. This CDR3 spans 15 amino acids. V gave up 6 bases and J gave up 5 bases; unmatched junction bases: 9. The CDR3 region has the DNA TGTGCCAGCAGCCACCGACAGGGCCTAACCGGGGAGCTGTTTTTT. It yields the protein CASSHRQGLTGELFF.

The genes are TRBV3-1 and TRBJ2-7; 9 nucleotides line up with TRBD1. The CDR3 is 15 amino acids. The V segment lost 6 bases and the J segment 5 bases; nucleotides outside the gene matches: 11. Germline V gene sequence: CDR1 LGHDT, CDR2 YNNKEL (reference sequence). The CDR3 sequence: CASSSPGQGTDEQYF. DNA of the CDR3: TGTGCCAGCAGTTCCCCGGGACAGGGAACCGACGAGCAGTACTTC.

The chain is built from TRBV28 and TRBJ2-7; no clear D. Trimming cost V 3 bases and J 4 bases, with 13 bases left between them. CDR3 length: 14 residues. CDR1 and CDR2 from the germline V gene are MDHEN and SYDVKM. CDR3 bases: TGTGCCAGCAGTTTGTTTGTCTTTCGGTACGAGCAGTACTTC. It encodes CASSLFVFRYEQYF.